The rows below give T cell receptor beta chains drawn from one sample of a study of neurological immune-mediated disorders. TCRdb recomputed calls from the 5' RACE reads with MiXCR, one row per CDR3 protein. The profile covers approximately 70,000 distinct CDR3 sequences, with approximately 4.6% appearing a single time and roughly 2.2% taken by the ten largest. The sequenced material came from PBMCs. The receptors derive from a woman in her seventies with multiple sclerosis. CDR3s include the opening cysteine and the closing phenylalanine or tryptophan. The D gene is left open where the match is weak. Where a row states a size, it is once, few, many or the class of an expanded clone; other rows omit it.

V: TRBV6-2/TRBV6-3
J: TRBJ2-1
size: many
D: TRBD2
DNA: TGTGCCAGCAGTCCTAGCGGGGCCCCCTACAATGAGCAGTTCTTC
CDR3: CASSPSGAPYNEQFF

V: TRBV7-2
J: TRBJ2-1
size: few
D: NA
DNA: TGTGCCAGCAGCCCCCGCCCCGGACTCAGCTCCTACAATGAGCAGTTCTTC
CDR3: CASSPRPGLSSYNEQFF

V: TRBV5-1
J: TRBJ2-1
size: few
D: TRBD2
DNA: TGCGCCAGCAGCTTTTTGACTAGCGGGAATTTCTATGAGCAGTTCTTC
CDR3: CASSFLTSGNFYEQFF

V: TRBV6-5
J: TRBJ2-2
size: few
D: NA
DNA: TGTGCCAGCAGAAACTTATACGGGTGGCTGTTTTTT
CDR3: CASRNLYGWLFF

V: TRBV6-5
J: TRBJ2-7
size: few
D: NA
DNA: TGTGCCAGCAGTTACTCAGGGGCCTACGAGCAGTACTTC
CDR3: CASSYSGAYEQYF

V: TRBV3-1
J: TRBJ2-1
size: many
D: NA
DNA: TGTGCCAGCACCAGGACAGGGAGGGATGAGCAGTTCTTC
CDR3: CASTRTGRDEQFF

V: TRBV5-5
J: TRBJ1-1
size: many
D: TRBD1
DNA: TGTGCCAGCAGCTTCAGGGGGCGAGACACTGAAGCTTTCTTT
CDR3: CASSFRGRDTEAFF

V: TRBV7-6
J: TRBJ2-1
size: few
D: TRBD2
DNA: TGTGCCAGCAGCTTAGAAAGTCTAGCGGGAGTAAATGAGCAGTTCTTC
CDR3: CASSLESLAGVNEQFF

V: TRBV12-3/TRBV12-4
J: TRBJ2-5
size: many
D: NA
DNA: TGTGCCAGCAGTTTGGGTCGAGGCCAAGAGACCCAGTACTTC
CDR3: CASSLGRGQETQYF

V: TRBV5-1
J: TRBJ2-3
size: many
D: TRBD1
DNA: TGCGCCAGCAGCTTGGCGGACAGGAGCACAGATACGCAGTATTTT
CDR3: CASSLADRSTDTQYF

V: TRBV29-1
J: TRBJ2-1
size: many
D: NA
DNA: TGCAGCGGCTCCTACAATGAGCAGTTCTTC
CDR3: CSGSYNEQFF

V: TRBV5-1
J: TRBJ1-2
size: NA
D: NA
DNA: TGCGCCAGCTCGGCACCCGAAGCTAACTATGGCTACACCTTC
CDR3: CASSAPEANYGYTF

V: TRBV10-3
J: TRBJ1-1
size: many
D: NA
DNA: TGTGCCATCAGTGGGCAGGGTACCCTGCTTAAGAACACTGAAGCTTTCTTT
CDR3: CAISGQGTLLKNTEAFF

V: TRBV20-1
J: TRBJ2-1
size: NA
D: NA
DNA: TGCAGTGCTAGAGCCCCGGGGAGGTTGGGCTACAATGAGCAGTTCTTC
CDR3: CSARAPGRLGYNEQFF

V: TRBV5-1
J: TRBJ2-7
size: many
D: NA
DNA: TGCGCCAGCAGCTTTCTGGAGAGCTCCTACGAGCAGTACTTC
CDR3: CASSFLESSYEQYF

V: TRBV5-5
J: TRBJ2-3
size: many
D: NA
DNA: TGTGCCAGCAGCAGGGTCGGCGGGTACACAGATACGCAGTATTTT
CDR3: CASSRVGGYTDTQYF

V: TRBV6-2/TRBV6-3
J: TRBJ2-3
size: many
D: NA
DNA: TGTGCCAGCAGAAACGGGAGACCCACAGATACGCAGTATTTT
CDR3: CASRNGRPTDTQYF

V: TRBV4-3
J: TRBJ1-4
size: many
D: NA
DNA: TGCGCCAGCAGCCTCCTTCTCTCGGGATCGAATGAAAAACTGTTTTTT
CDR3: CASSLLLSGSNEKLFF

V: TRBV5-1
J: TRBJ2-1
size: few
D: TRBD1
DNA: TGCGCCAGCAGCTTGGTTGGGACAGGCTACAATGAGCAGTTCTTC
CDR3: CASSLVGTGYNEQFF

V: TRBV9
J: TRBJ1-1
size: many
D: NA
DNA: TGTGCCAGCAGCGAGGTAGGGATGAACACTGAAGCTTTCTTT
CDR3: CASSEVGMNTEAFF

V: TRBV20-1
J: TRBJ1-2
size: many
D: TRBD1
DNA: TGCAGTGCCGGACAGGGGAACTATGGCTACACCTTC
CDR3: CSAGQGNYGYTF

V: TRBV10-3
J: TRBJ2-3
size: many
D: NA
DNA: TGTGCCATCAGTGAGGGAGGAGATACGCAGTATTTT
CDR3: CAISEGGDTQYF

V: TRBV7-2
J: TRBJ2-5
size: many
D: TRBD2
DNA: TGTGCCAGCAGCTCGACTAGCGGGTGGTCTATGGAGACCCAGTACTTC
CDR3: CASSSTSGWSMETQYF

V: TRBV7-6
J: TRBJ2-1
size: many
D: NA
DNA: TGTGCCAGCAGCCAGGACCCAAGCACGGGGCAGTTCTTC
CDR3: CASSQDPSTGQFF

V: TRBV12-3/TRBV12-4
J: TRBJ1-1
size: few
D: TRBD1
DNA: TGTGCCAGCAGTATCAGGGGGCTGAACACTGAAGCTTTCTTT
CDR3: CASSIRGLNTEAFF

V: TRBV7-2
J: TRBJ1-1
size: many
D: NA
DNA: TGTGCCAGCAGCCGTACAGGGATTAGCACTGAAGCTTTCTTT
CDR3: CASSRTGISTEAFF

V: TRBV4-1
J: TRBJ2-1
size: many
D: NA
DNA: TGCGCCAGCAGCCAAGAAGGGGCGACTACTGAGCAGTTCTTC
CDR3: CASSQEGATTEQFF

V: TRBV7-8
J: TRBJ2-7
size: many
D: NA
DNA: TGTGCCAGCAGCCCCCCCGGACGGACTAACGAGCAGTACTTC
CDR3: CASSPPGRTNEQYF

V: TRBV3-1
J: TRBJ2-7
size: many
D: TRBD2
DNA: TGTGCCAGCAGCCATTCCGGGACTAGCTACGAGCAGTACTTC
CDR3: CASSHSGTSYEQYF

V: TRBV10-3
J: TRBJ2-7
size: once
D: NA
DNA: TGTGCCATCAGTTCAAGTGTATACGAGCAGTACTTC
CDR3: CAISSSVYEQYF

V: TRBV5-1
J: TRBJ2-5
size: many
D: TRBD2
DNA: TGCGCCAGCAGCTTGATCGGGAGGGCCCAAGAGACCCAGTACTTC
CDR3: CASSLIGRAQETQYF

V: TRBV6-5
J: TRBJ1-1
size: many
D: NA
DNA: TGTGCCAGCAGTTACTCTGGGGGCGTGAAGAACACTGAAGCTTTCTTT
CDR3: CASSYSGGVKNTEAFF

V: TRBV7-8
J: TRBJ2-1
size: NA
D: NA
DNA: TGTGCCAGCAGTCGTGGGACGGTGTCGGGGAATGAGCAGTTCTTC
CDR3: CASSRGTVSGNEQFF

V: TRBV20-1
J: TRBJ2-1
size: many
D: TRBD2
DNA: TGCAGTGCTAGCCCGGGACTAGCGGGGGACAATGAGCAGTTCTTC
CDR3: CSASPGLAGDNEQFF

V: TRBV20-1
J: TRBJ1-1
size: many
D: NA
DNA: TGCAGTGCCACCGTAGCGGGGAACACTGAAGCTTTCTTT
CDR3: CSATVAGNTEAFF

V: TRBV3-1
J: TRBJ1-2
size: many
D: NA
DNA: TGTGCCAGCAGCGGAGCCCGGGGGGTGACCTTC
CDR3: CASSGARGVTF

V: TRBV29-1
J: TRBJ2-3
size: many
D: NA
DNA: TGCAGCGTTCCAGGAGGGTCCCCAGATACGCAGTATTTT
CDR3: CSVPGGSPDTQYF

V: TRBV11-2
J: TRBJ1-1
size: many
D: TRBD1
DNA: TGTGCCAGCAGCCCGGACAGGGCCGAGCAAGCTTTCTTT
CDR3: CASSPDRAEQAFF

V: TRBV27
J: TRBJ1-6
size: few
D: NA
DNA: TGTGCCAGCAGTTTATCGGGAGACCTACGGCGATCACCCCTCCACTTT
CDR3: CASSLSGDLRRSPLHF

V: TRBV5-1
J: TRBJ2-1
size: NA
D: TRBD1
DNA: TGCGCCAGCAGCCGGGGGTCGACAGGGGGAAACAATGAGCAGTTCTTC
CDR3: CASSRGSTGGNNEQFF

V: TRBV27
J: TRBJ2-7
size: many
D: NA
DNA: TGTGCCAGCAGAGGACCGAGCTCCTACGAGCAGTACTTC
CDR3: CASRGPSSYEQYF

V: TRBV20-1
J: TRBJ1-5
size: many
D: TRBD1
DNA: TGCAGTGCGGCAACAGGGGCTGATCAGCCCCAGCATTTT
CDR3: CSAATGADQPQHF

V: TRBV12-3/TRBV12-4
J: TRBJ1-4
size: NA
D: NA
DNA: TGTGCCAGCAGCCCCCGGGGACATGAAAAACTGTTTTTT
CDR3: CASSPRGHEKLFF

V: TRBV5-1
J: TRBJ1-5
size: many
D: NA
DNA: TGCGCCAGCAGCTTAGGAGAGGGGTTCGGGGGCAATCAGCCCCAGCATTTT
CDR3: CASSLGEGFGGNQPQHF

V: TRBV11-2
J: TRBJ2-1
size: NA
D: TRBD2
DNA: TGTGCCAGCAGGCCACTAGCGGGAGGGTGGTCTGAGCAGTTCTTC
CDR3: CASRPLAGGWSEQFF

V: TRBV7-2
J: TRBJ2-7
size: many
D: TRBD2
DNA: TGTGCCAGCAGCTTAGTGTCTAGCGGGAGTCATGCACGCTCCTACGAGCAGTACTTC
CDR3: CASSLVSSGSHARSYEQYF

V: TRBV5-1
J: TRBJ1-4
size: many
D: NA
DNA: TGCGCCAGCAGCTTGAGGGCCTCTAATGAAAAACTGTTTTTT
CDR3: CASSLRASNEKLFF